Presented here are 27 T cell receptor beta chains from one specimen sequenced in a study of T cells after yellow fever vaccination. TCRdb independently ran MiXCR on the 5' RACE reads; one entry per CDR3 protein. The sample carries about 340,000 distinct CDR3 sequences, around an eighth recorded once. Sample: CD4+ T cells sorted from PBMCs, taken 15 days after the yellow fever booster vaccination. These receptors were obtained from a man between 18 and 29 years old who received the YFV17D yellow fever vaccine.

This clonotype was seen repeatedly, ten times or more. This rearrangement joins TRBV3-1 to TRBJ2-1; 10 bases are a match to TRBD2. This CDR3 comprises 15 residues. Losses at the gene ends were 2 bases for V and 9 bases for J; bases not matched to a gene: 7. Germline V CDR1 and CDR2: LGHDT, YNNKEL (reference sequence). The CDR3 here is CASSQRSGGATEQFF. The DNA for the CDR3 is TGTGCCAGCAGCCAACGCAGCGGGGGGGCCACTGAGCAGTTCTTC.

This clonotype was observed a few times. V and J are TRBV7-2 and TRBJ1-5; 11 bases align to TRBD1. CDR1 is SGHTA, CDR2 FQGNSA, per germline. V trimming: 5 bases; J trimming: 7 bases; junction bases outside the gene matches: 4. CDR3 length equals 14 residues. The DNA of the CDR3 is TGTGCCAGCAGCCCGGACAGGGGGCAACAGCCCCAGCATTTT. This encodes CASSPDRGQQPQHF.

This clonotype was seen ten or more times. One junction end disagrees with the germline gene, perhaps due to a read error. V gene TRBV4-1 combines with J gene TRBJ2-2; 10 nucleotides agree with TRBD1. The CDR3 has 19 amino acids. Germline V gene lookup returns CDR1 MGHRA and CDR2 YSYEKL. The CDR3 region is CASSQGRSDRGPKTGELFF. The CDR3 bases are TGCGCCAGCAGCCAAGGAAGGAGTGACAGGGGGCCGAAAACCGGGGAGCTGTTTTTT.

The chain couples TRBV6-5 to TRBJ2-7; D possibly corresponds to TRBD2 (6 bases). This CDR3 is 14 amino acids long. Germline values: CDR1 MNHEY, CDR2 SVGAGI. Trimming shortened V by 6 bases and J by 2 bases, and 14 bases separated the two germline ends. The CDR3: CASSRGGAPYEQYF. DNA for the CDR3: TGTGCCAGCAGCCGAGGAGGGGCCCCCTACGAGCAGTACTTC.

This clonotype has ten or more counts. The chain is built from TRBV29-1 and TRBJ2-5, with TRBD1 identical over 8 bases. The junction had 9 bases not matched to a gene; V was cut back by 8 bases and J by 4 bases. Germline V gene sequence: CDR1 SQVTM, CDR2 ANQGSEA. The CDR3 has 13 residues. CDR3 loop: CSWGDRYPETQYF. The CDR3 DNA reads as TGCAGCTGGGGGGACAGGTATCCAGAGACCCAGTACTTC.

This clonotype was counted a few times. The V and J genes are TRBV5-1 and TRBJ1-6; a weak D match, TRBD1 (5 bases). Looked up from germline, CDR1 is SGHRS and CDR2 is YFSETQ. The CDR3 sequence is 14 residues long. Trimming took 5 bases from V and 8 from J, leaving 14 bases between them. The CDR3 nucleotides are TGCGCCAGCAGTCAGGGCGCCCGGGATTCACCCCTCCACTTT. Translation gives CASSQGARDSPLHF.

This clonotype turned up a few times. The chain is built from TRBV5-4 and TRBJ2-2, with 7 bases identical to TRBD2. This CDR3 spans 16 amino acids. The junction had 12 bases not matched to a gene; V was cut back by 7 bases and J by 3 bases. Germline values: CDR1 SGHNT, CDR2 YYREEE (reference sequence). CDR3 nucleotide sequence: TGTGCCAGCGGGAGGGACTCCAACCCTCACACCGGGGAGCTGTTTTTT. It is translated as CASGRDSNPHTGELFF.

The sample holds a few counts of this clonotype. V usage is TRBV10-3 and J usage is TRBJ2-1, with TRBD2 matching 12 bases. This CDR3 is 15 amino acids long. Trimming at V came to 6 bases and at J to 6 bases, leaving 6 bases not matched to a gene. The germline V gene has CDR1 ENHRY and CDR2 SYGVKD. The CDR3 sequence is CAIRKASGGANEQFF. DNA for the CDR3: TGTGCCATCAGGAAAGCTAGCGGGGGGGCCAATGAGCAGTTCTTC.

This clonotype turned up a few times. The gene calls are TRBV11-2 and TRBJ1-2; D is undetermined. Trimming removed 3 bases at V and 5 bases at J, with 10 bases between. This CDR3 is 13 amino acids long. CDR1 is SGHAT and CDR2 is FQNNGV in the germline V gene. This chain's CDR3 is CASSFDRQYGYTF. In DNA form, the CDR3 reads TGTGCCAGCAGCTTTGATCGACAATATGGCTACACCTTC.

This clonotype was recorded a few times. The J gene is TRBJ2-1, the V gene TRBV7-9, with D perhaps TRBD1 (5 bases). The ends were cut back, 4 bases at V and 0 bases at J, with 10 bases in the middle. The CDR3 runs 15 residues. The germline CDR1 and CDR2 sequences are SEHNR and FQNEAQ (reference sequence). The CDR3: CASSSLQGSYNEQFF. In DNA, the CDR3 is TGTGCCAGCAGCTCCTTGCAGGGCTCCTACAATGAGCAGTTCTTC.

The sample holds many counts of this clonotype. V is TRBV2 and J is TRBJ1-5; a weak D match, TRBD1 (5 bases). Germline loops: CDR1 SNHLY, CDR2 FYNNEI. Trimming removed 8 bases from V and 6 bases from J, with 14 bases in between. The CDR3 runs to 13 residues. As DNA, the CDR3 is TGTGCCAGCTATTCAGAAAGGGGTCAGCCCCAGCATTTT. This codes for CASYSERGQPQHF.

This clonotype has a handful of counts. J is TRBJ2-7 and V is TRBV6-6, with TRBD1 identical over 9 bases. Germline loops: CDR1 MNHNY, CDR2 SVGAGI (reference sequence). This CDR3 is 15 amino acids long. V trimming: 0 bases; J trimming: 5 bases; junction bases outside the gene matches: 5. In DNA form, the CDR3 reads TGTGCCAGCAGTTACTCCGGGACAGGGCGGGACGAGCAGTACTTC. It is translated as CASSYSGTGRDEQYF.

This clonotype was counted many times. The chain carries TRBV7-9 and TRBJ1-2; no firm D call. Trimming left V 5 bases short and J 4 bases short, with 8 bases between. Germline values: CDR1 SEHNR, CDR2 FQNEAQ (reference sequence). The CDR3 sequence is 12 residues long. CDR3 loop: CASSPDRYGYTF. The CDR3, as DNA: TGTGCCAGCAGCCCAGACCGCTATGGCTACACCTTC. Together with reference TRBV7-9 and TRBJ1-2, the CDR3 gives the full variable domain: DTGVSQNPRHKITKRGQNVTFRCDPISEHNRLYWYRQTLGQGPEFLTYFQNEAQLEKSRLLSDRFSAERPKGSFSTLEIQRTEQGDSAMYLCASSPDRYGYTFGSGTRLTVV.

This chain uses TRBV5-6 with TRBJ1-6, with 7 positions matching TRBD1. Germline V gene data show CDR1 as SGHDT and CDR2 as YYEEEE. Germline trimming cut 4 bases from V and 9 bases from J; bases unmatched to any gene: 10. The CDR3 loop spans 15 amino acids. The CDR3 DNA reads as TGTGCCAGCAGCACCCGACAGGGATGGTCTTCACCCCTCCACTTT. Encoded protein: CASSTRQGWSSPLHF.

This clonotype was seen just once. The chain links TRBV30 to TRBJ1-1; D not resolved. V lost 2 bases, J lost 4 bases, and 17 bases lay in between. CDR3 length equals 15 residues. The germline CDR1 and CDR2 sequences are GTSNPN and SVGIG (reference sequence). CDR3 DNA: TGTGCCTGGAGTTCCATCCGACGGAGTCTCACTGAAGCTTTCTTT. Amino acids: CAWSSIRRSLTEAFF.

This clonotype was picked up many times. CDR3 in amino acids: CASSYSGQNIQYF. The DNA of the CDR3 is TGTGCCAGCAGTTATTCCGGGCAGAACATTCAGTACTTC. The chain combines TRBV6-2 or TRBV6-3 with TRBJ2-4; D not resolved. The CDR3 consists of 13 residues. The V and J ends lost 3 bases and 7 bases respectively, with 10 bases between them. Germline V gives CDR1 MNHEY, CDR2 SVGEGT.

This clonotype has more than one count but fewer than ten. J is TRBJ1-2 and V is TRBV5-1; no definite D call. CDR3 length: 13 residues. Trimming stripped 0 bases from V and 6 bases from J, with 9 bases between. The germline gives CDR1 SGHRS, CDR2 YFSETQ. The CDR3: CASSLGPENGYTF. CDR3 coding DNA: TGCGCCAGCAGCTTGGGGCCGGAGAATGGCTACACCTTC.

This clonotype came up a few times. DNA of the CDR3: TGTGCCAGCGCCCCTACAGGGATGATTTACAATGAGCAGTTCTTC. This translates into CASAPTGMIYNEQFF. This sequence joins TRBV5-5 and TRBJ2-1; TRBD1 might be the D (6 bases). CDR3 length equals 15 residues. CDR1 is SGHKS and CDR2 is YYEKEE in the germline V gene (reference sequence). V lost 7 bases to trimming and J lost 4 bases, with 18 bases between them.

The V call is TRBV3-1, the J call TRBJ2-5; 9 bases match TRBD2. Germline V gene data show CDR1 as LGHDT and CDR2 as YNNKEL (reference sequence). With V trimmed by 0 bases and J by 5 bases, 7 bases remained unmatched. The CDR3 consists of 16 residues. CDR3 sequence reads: CASSQDRPSGMETQYF. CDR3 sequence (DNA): TGTGCCAGCAGCCAAGATCGGCCTAGCGGGATGGAGACCCAGTACTTC.

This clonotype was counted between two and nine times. In DNA, the CDR3 is TGTGCCAGCAGCACCTCTCGGGGGGCCTACGAGCAGTACTTC. Translating gives CASSTSRGAYEQYF. The gene calls are TRBV13 and TRBJ2-7; TRBD2 matches 7 bases. Germline values: CDR1 PRHDT, CDR2 FYEKMQ (reference sequence). The CDR3 is 14 residues long. J gave up 2 bases and V 5 bases, and 6 bases lay outside the gene matches. Full variable domain (missing parts from reference TRBV13 and TRBJ2-7): AAGVIQSPRHLIKEKRETATLKCYPIPRHDTVYWYQQGPGQDPQFLISFYEKMQSDKGSIPDRFSAQQFSDYHSELNMSSLELGDSALYFCASSTSRGAYEQYFGPGTRLTVT.

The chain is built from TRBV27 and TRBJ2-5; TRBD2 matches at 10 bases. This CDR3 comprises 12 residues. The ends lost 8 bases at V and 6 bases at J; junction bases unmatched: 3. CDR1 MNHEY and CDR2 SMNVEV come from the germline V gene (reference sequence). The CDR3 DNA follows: TGTGCCAGCGGTAGCGGGGGGAAGACCCAGTACTTC. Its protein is CASGSGGKTQYF.

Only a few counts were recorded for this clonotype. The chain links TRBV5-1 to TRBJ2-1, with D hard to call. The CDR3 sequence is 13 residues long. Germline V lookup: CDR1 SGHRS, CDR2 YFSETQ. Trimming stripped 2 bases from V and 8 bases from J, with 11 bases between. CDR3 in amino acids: CASSLGPWDEQFF. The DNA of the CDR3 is TGCGCCAGCAGCTTAGGCCCCTGGGATGAGCAGTTCTTC.

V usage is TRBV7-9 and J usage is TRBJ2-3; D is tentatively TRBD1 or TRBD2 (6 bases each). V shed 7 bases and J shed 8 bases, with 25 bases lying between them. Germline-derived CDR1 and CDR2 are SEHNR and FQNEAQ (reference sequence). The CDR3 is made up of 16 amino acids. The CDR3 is CASNPGDGGRAVTQYF. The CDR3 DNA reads TGTGCCAGCAACCCCGGGGACGGGGGCCGGGCTGTTACGCAGTATTTT.

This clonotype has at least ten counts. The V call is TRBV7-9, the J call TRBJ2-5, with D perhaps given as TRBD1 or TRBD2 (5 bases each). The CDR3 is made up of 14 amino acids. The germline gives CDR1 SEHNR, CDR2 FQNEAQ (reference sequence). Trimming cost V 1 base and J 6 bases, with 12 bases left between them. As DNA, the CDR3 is TGTGCCAGCAGCTTAGGTCAGGGAGACCAGACCCAGTACTTC. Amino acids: CASSLGQGDQTQYF.

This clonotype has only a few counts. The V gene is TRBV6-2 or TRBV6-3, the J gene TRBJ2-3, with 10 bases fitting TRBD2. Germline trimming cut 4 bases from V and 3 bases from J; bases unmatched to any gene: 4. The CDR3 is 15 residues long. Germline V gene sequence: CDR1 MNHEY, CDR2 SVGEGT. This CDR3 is CASSSLLAGTDTQYF. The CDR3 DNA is TGTGCCAGCAGTTCCCTACTAGCGGGGACAGATACGCAGTATTTT.

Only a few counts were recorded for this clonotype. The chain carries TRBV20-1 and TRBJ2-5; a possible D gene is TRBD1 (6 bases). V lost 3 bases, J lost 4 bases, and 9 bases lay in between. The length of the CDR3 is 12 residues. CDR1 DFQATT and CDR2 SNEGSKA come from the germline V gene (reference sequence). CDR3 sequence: CSASGTRETQYF. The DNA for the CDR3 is TGCAGTGCTAGTGGGACAAGAGAGACCCAGTACTTC.

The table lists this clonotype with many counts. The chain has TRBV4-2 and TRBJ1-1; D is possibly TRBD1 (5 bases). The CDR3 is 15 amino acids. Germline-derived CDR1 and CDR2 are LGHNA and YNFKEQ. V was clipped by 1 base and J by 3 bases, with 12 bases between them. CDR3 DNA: TGTGCCAGCAGCCAAGGACGGCAGGGTCACACTGAAGCTTTCTTT. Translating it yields CASSQGRQGHTEAFF.